These T cell receptor beta chains were read from a single sample in a study of blood T cells in healthy people across ages. TCRdb reprocessed the 5' RACE reads via MiXCR and lists one record per CDR3 protein. The profile shows 800,000 to 950,000 distinct CDR3 sequences, approximately 32% of them singletons. This sample was also put to use in a study of T cells of mothers and their children.

The specimen sequenced was blood. All receptors derive from a middle-aged woman in good health. Both conserved end residues are part of each CDR3. D genes are given only for firm matches. Not all rows give a size; the values are once, few, many and, for expanded clones, a class.

j_call,v_call,d_call,clone_size,cdr3_nt,cdr3_aa
TRBJ2-5,TRBV7-2,NA,NA,TGTGCCAGCACCCCCAGGGCCCAAGAGACCCAGTACTTC,CASTPRAQETQYF
TRBJ1-2,TRBV29-1,TRBD1,NA,TGCAGCGTCCAAGGGGGGGACAGATATGGCTACACCTTC,CSVQGGDRYGYTF
TRBJ2-7,TRBV24-1,TRBD2,many,TGTGCCACCAGTGATCCGGGACTAGAATTCGAGCAGTACTTC,CATSDPGLEFEQYF
TRBJ2-5,TRBV4-1,NA,few,TGCGCTGGCAGCCAAGGACAGCGCCTAGAGGCCCAGTACTTC,CAGSQGQRLEAQYF
TRBJ1-2,TRBV3-1,NA,NA,TGTGCCAGCAGCCAGGCCGGAGGGGGGCCTAACTATGGCTACACCTTC,CASSQAGGGPNYGYTF
TRBJ2-7,TRBV6-5,TRBD1,many,TGTGCCAGCAGTTTAACAGGGGACACTCAACCAGGGTACTACGAGCAGTACTTC,CASSLTGDTQPGYYEQYF
TRBJ2-7,TRBV4-1,TRBD2,many,TGCGCCAGCAGCCAAACGCGGGGGACCTACGAGCAGTACTTC,CASSQTRGTYEQYF
TRBJ2-2,TRBV7-3,NA,NA,TGTGCCAGCAGCCGTAGACAAACCGGGGAGCTGTTTTTT,CASSRRQTGELFF
TRBJ1-2,TRBV7-2,NA,many,TGTGCCAGCAGCTTATCATCCTTTAACTATGGCTACACCTTC,CASSLSSFNYGYTF
TRBJ2-6,TRBV28,NA,NA,TGTGCCAGCACCCCCTCGGAAACTGGGGCCAACGTCCTGACTTTC,CASTPSETGANVLTF
TRBJ1-1,TRBV5-1,NA,NA,TGTGCCAGCAGCTTAGTGGGGGGGCCCACTGAAGCTTTCTTT,CASSLVGGPTEAFF
TRBJ2-3,TRBV6-5,NA,NA,TGTGCCAGCACGAGGTCCGTTATCCCCACAGATACGCAGTATTTT,CASTRSVIPTDTQYF
TRBJ1-6,TRBV20-1,NA,NA,TGCAGTGCTAGAGGACTTTTGAGCTCCTATAATTCACCCCTCCACTTT,CSARGLLSSYNSPLHF